The clone carrying this TCR beta chain has ten or more counts. Antigen unknown. Researchers tagged individual cDNA molecules with unique molecular identifiers. TCRdb re-derived calls from the 5' RACE reads in MiXCR, one entry per CDR3 protein. In the table there are about 72,000 distinct CDR3 sequences, around a tenth of which are singletons. V dropped 0 bases and J dropped 4; count of bases not matched to a gene: 8. CDR1 and CDR2 (germline): MGHRA, YSYEKL. The CDR3 runs to 18 residues. The entry originates in a study of early T cells in non-severe SARS-CoV-2 infection. General study results and limits: VDJdb matches were skewed toward anti-spike CD8 T cell responses.

The specimen was whole blood, collected at baseline. The rearrangement links TRBV4-1 to TRBJ2-2; 10 nucleotides agree with TRBD1. The receptor was derived from an adult who was a healthcare worker with PCR-confirmed SARS-CoV-2 infection or an uninfected control (not recorded which). The CDR3 protein is CASSQDQPGTGVTGELFF. In nucleotides, the CDR3 is TGCGCCAGCAGCCAAGACCAGCCCGGGACAGGGGTCACCGGGGAGCTGTTTTTT.